Sequencing of this T cell receptor beta chain was carried out in a study of cytomegalovirus exposure and HLA in healthy donors. In the study overall: In terms of ancestry, the Caucasian-associated cluster contained about 80% of the approximately 400 genotyped donors. Findings and caveats of the study: Being productive about 87% or about 30% of the time was typical of most TCR beta V segments in an earlier analysis.

After removal of 5 bases from V and 14 bases from J, the junction contained 9 bases not matched to a gene. In germline, CDR1 is SGHTA, CDR2 FQGTGA. The CDR3 extends over 12 amino acids. 60 Vbeta and 13 Jbeta primers were used in PCR. Original analysis: There were around 78 million unique TCR beta chains by a later count, and about 12 million of them were shared. The table came from immunoSEQ multiplex PCR; TCRdb's copy has only in-frame clones and leaves some out. The V and J calls and clone size are taken from that table; D and trimming were inferred from the DNA. The table records about 190,000 clones, less than 85% of them present only once. About this clone: The antigen is unknown.

Sequencing was carried out using PBMCs. V usage is TRBV7-3 and J usage is TRBJ1-1; 9 bases match TRBD1. This TCR derives from a man aged 25-40 years in good health and CMV-seropositive. CDR3 nucleotide sequence: TGTGCCAGCAGCCCCCGACAGGGGGAGGTGTTCTTT. Translation: CASSPRQGEVFF.